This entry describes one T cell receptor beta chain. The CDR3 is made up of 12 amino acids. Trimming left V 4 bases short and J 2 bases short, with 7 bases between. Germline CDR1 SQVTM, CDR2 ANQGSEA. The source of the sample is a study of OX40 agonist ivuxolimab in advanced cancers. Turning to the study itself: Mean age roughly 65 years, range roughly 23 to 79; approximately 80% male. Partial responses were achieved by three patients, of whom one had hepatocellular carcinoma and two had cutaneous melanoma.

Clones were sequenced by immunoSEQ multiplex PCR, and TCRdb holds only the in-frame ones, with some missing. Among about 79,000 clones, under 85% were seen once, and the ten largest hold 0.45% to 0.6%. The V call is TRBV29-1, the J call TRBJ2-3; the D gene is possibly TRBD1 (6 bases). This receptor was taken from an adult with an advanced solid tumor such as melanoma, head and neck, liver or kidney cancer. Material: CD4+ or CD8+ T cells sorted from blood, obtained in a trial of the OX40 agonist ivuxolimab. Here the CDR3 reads CSVGTATDTQYF. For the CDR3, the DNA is TGCAGCGTTGGGACAGCCACAGATACGCAGTATTTT.